A single sample is the source of the 9 T cell receptor beta chains below, sequenced in a study of blood T cell repertoires in COVID-19. Sequenced by immunoSEQ multiplex PCR; TCRdb stores in-frame clones only, minus some. The sample has roughly 200,000 clones, approximately 87% seen once. Sample: peripheral blood. The receptors come from a man between 60 and 70 years old who had recovered from COVID-19.

J is TRBJ1-4 and V is TRBV30; D gene ambiguous. With 2 bases removed from V and 5 bases from J, the gap between germline ends came to 15 bases. Germline assignment: CDR1 GTSNPN and CDR2 SVGIG (reference sequence). The CDR3 sequence is 15 residues long. The CDR3 protein is CAWSRSAGRNEKLFF. The DNA of the CDR3 is TGTGCCTGGAGTCGTTCAGCGGGTAGGAATGAAAAACTGTTTTTT.

The J gene is TRBJ2-1, the V gene TRBV5-5; TRBD1 matches 7 bases. The J segment lost 0 bases and the V segment lost 4 bases, leaving 7 bases of the junction unmatched. This CDR3 has 16 amino acids. Germline V gene lookup returns CDR1 SGHKS and CDR2 YYEKEE (reference sequence). The chain's CDR3 is CASSVQGDLSYNEQFF. In DNA form, the CDR3 reads TGTGCCAGCAGCGTTCAGGGGGACCTCTCCTACAATGAGCAGTTCTTC.

This sequence joins TRBV7-2 and TRBJ2-3; 11 nucleotides agree with TRBD2. CDR1 and CDR2 (germline): SGHTA, FQGNSA. This CDR3 comprises 15 residues. The V and J ends lost 7 bases and 3 bases, in that order; junction bases with no gene match: 6. The CDR3 sequence: CASKLAGGGTDTQYF. CDR3 bases: TGTGCCAGCAAATTAGCGGGAGGGGGTACAGATACGCAGTATTTT.

This chain uses TRBV19 with TRBJ2-7, with TRBD1 identical over 7 bases. Per germline, CDR1 LNHDA and CDR2 SQIVND (reference sequence). The junction had 5 bases not matched to a gene; V was cut back by 5 bases and J by 4 bases. The length of the CDR3 is 13 residues. The CDR3 bases are TGTGCCAGTAGTTTGACAGGGCGGTACGAGCAGTACTTC. Protein sequence: CASSLTGRYEQYF. The full variable domain, in which reference TRBV19 and TRBJ2-7 provide the parts outside the CDR3, is DGGITQSPKYLFRKEGQNVTLSCEQNLNHDAMYWYRQDPGQGLRLIYYSQIVNDFQKGDIAEGYSVSREKKESFPLTVTSAQKNPTAFYLCASSLTGRYEQYFGPGTRLTVT.

This chain links TRBV5-1 with TRBJ2-7, with TRBD2 identical over 11 bases. The CDR3 is 16 residues long. V was clipped by 4 bases and J by 2 bases; unmatched bases: 8. Germline CDR1 and CDR2: SGHRS and YFSETQ. The CDR3 is CASSPKTSGVTYEQYF. CDR3 DNA sequence: TGCGCCAGCAGCCCAAAGACTAGCGGGGTAACCTACGAGCAGTACTTC.

The chain combines TRBV19 with TRBJ1-1; D perhaps matches TRBD1 (5 bases). This CDR3 has 15 amino acids. CDR1 and CDR2 (germline): LNHDA, SQIVND (reference sequence). The V end was cut by 9 bases, the J end by 4 bases, with 21 bases between. CDR3: CASRGGGAGFTEAFF. The CDR3 coding sequence is TGTGCCAGCCGGGGGGGAGGGGCAGGTTTCACTGAAGCTTTCTTT.

This chain connects TRBV3-1 (or the pseudogene TRBV3-2) to TRBJ1-2, with a possible D match to TRBD1 (6 bases). With 6 bases removed from V and 6 bases from J, the gap between germline ends came to 11 bases. This CDR3 is built from 12 residues. CDR1 is LGHDT and CDR2 is YNNKEL in the germline V gene (reference sequence). DNA for the CDR3: TGTGCCAGCAGACAGGGATGGAATGGCTACACCTTC. Translation: CASRQGWNGYTF.

The CDR3 region has the DNA TGTGCTAGTGGTTTGGCCTTAACCGGGAACACTGAAGCTTTCTTT. Translating gives CASGLALTGNTEAFF. The chain carries TRBV12-5 and TRBJ1-1; D uncertain. Trimming removed 1 base at V and 1 base at J, with 10 bases between. Germline-derived CDR1 and CDR2 are LGHNT and FRNRAP. The CDR3 contains 15 residues.

The rearrangement links TRBV4-1 to TRBJ2-7; TRBD2 matches 8 bases. Germline V gives CDR1 MGHRA, CDR2 YSYEKL. The CDR3 runs to 17 residues. Trimming took 4 bases from V and 4 from J; bases not matched to a gene: 15. CDR3 sequence: CASSPILGLAISYEQYF. The CDR3 DNA reads TGCGCCAGCAGCCCTATACTAGGACTAGCTATTTCGTACGAGCAGTACTTC.